The 29 T cell receptor beta chains below all came from one sample that was sequenced in a study of T cell responses to AZD1222 COVID-19 vaccine. Profiled with immunoSEQ multiplex PCR; TCRdb holds only in-frame clones, not every one. The sample yields approximately 130,000 clones, 90% to 95% seen once. The specimen was peripheral blood, collected on day 0 of AZD1222 vaccination. The receptors come from an adult in good health.

V gene TRBV6-4 combines with J gene TRBJ1-1, with D unresolved. Deletions cut 1 base from V and 5 bases from J, with 5 bases between. The CDR3 consists of 12 residues. Germline V lookup: CDR1 MRHNA, CDR2 SNTAGT. CDR3 sequence: CASSDYGTEAFF. Here the CDR3 DNA reads TGTGCCAGCAGTGACTACGGGACTGAAGCTTTCTTT.

The chain carries TRBV20-1 and TRBJ2-2; D might be TRBD2 (6 bases). V was pared by 3 bases and J by 0 bases, with 11 bases between. The CDR3 has 15 amino acids. Germline V CDR1 and CDR2: DFQATT, SNEGSKA (reference sequence). The CDR3 protein is CSASLEGANTGELFF. The CDR3 nucleotides are TGCAGTGCTAGTTTGGAGGGAGCGAACACCGGGGAGCTGTTTTTT.

This chain links TRBV7-6 with TRBJ2-5; TRBD2 matches at 11 bases. V trimming: 5 bases; J trimming: 3 bases; junction bases outside the gene matches: 8. Germline CDR1 and CDR2: SGHVS and FNYEAQ. The CDR3 runs 16 residues. This chain's CDR3 is CASSLRASGGKETQYF. The CDR3 bases are TGTGCCAGCAGCCTTAGGGCTAGCGGGGGGAAAGAGACCCAGTACTTC.

This clone was recorded only once. This sequence joins TRBV4-2 and TRBJ2-2; D is undetermined. Germline V gene sequence: CDR1 LGHNA, CDR2 YNFKEQ. Trimming took off 1 base at V and 5 bases at J, with 11 bases between the two ends. This CDR3 comprises 15 residues. Here the CDR3 DNA reads TGTGCCAGCAGCCAAGTTGGGCTCCCTACCGGGGAGCTGTTTTTT. Amino acid sequence: CASSQVGLPTGELFF.

This clone was recorded only once. The chain couples TRBV2 to TRBJ2-7; possible D gene TRBD2, 6 bases. CDR3 length: 15 residues. The germline V and J ends were trimmed by 6 bases and 2 bases, with 17 bases remaining between them. Germline CDR1 reads SNHLY; CDR2 reads FYNNEI. CDR3 region: CASRAPSVPTYEQYF. DNA of the CDR3: TGTGCCAGCAGGGCCCCTAGCGTACCTACCTACGAGCAGTACTTC.

The chain has TRBV6-5 and TRBJ1-5; D gene unclear. Per germline, CDR1 MNHEY and CDR2 SVGAGI. There are 14 residues in the CDR3. Between the trimmed V and J ends, which lost 0 bases and 7 bases, there was a span of 10 bases. The DNA for the CDR3 is TGTGCCAGCAGTTACTCGGGAAGTGTACAGCCCCAGCATTTT. Its translation is CASSYSGSVQPQHF.

This clone has only one observation. In DNA, the CDR3 is TGTGCCAGCAGTTTCCAACAGGGTCTCTATGGCTACACCTTC. The encoded protein is CASSFQQGLYGYTF. The chain employs TRBV28 and TRBJ1-2, with TRBD1 as a possible D gene (6 bases). With 3 bases removed from V and 4 bases from J, the gap between germline ends came to 12 bases. This CDR3 has 14 amino acids. Germline lookup yields CDR1 MDHEN and CDR2 SYDVKM.

This clone showed up just once. The V call is TRBV4-3, the J call TRBJ2-1, with 15 bases matching TRBD2. Looked up from germline, CDR1 is LGHNA and CDR2 is YSLEER. V was pared by 0 bases and J by 2 bases, with 5 bases of the junction left unmatched. The CDR3 spans 19 residues. CDR3 nucleotides: TGCGCCAGCAGCCAAGATCCAGGACTAGCGGGGGGGACCTACAATGAGCAGTTCTTC. Translating gives CASSQDPGLAGGTYNEQFF.

The genes are TRBV19 and TRBJ1-5, with D perhaps matching TRBD1 (5 bases). V was clipped by 1 base and J by 11 bases, with 18 bases between them. CDR1 is LNHDA and CDR2 is SQIVND in the germline V gene (reference sequence). This CDR3 contains 15 residues. The DNA of the CDR3 is TGTGCCAGTAGTATAGGATGGCAGGGCCAAACTGCCCAGCATTTT. Encoded protein: CASSIGWQGQTAQHF.

The chain uses TRBV5-4 and TRBJ1-1; TRBD1 is a possible D gene (5 bases). This CDR3 has 16 residues. Trimming took 0 bases from V and 6 from J, leaving 18 bases between them. Per the germline V gene, CDR1 is SGHNT and CDR2 is YYREEE (reference sequence). CDR3 region: CASSLAQGALTAEAFF. CDR3 in DNA: TGTGCCAGCAGCTTGGCCCAGGGCGCCCTGACGGCTGAAGCTTTCTTT.

The chain links TRBV9 to TRBJ1-2; D gene unclear. V lost 4 bases to trimming and J lost 6 bases, with 16 bases between them. CDR1 and CDR2 from the germline V gene are SGDLS and YYNGEE. The CDR3 extends over 14 amino acids. CDR3 bases: TGTGCCAGCAGCCCCAGTACAGAGAAGGATGGCTACACCTTC. Its translation: CASSPSTEKDGYTF. The full variable domain, with the rest looked up from reference TRBV9 and TRBJ1-2, is DSGVTQTPKHLITATGQRVTLRCSPRSGDLSVYWYQQSLDQGLQFLIQYYNGEERAKGNILERFSAQQFPDLHSELNLSSLELGDSALYFCASSPSTEKDGYTFGSGTRLTVV.

This sequence joins TRBV7-2 and TRBJ2-1; D gene uncertain. The CDR3 spans 14 residues. The germline gives CDR1 SGHTA, CDR2 FQGNSA. Between the trimmed V and J ends, which lost 2 bases and 2 bases, there was a span of 7 bases. CDR3 residues: CASSLLSPYNEQFF. CDR3 coding DNA: TGTGCCAGCAGCTTACTAAGCCCCTACAATGAGCAGTTCTTC.

The chain recombines TRBV5-4 with TRBJ1-5, with D perhaps matching TRBD1 (5 bases). Germline V gene data show CDR1 as SGHNT and CDR2 as YYREEE (reference sequence). Trimming pared 4 bases from V and 6 bases from J, leaving 17 bases between. There are 15 residues in the CDR3. DNA for the CDR3: TGTGCCAGCAGCGAGGTGGGAGGGGACGGTCAGCCCCAGCATTTT. Translation gives CASSEVGGDGQPQHF. The full variable domain, rest sourced from reference TRBV5-4 and TRBJ1-5, is ETGVTQSPTHLIKTRGQQVTLRCSSQSGHNTVSWYQQALGQGPQFIFQYYREEENGRGNFPPRFSGLQFPNYSSELNVNALELDDSALYLCASSEVGGDGQPQHFGDGTRLSIL.

The J gene is TRBJ1-6, the V gene TRBV18; the match to TRBD1 covers 8 bases. The CDR3 is 15 residues long. The V gene end was trimmed by 0 bases and the J gene end by 5 bases; junction bases not matched to a gene: 0. The germline gives CDR1 KGHSH, CDR2 LQKENI. The CDR3, as DNA: TGTGCCAGCTCACCACCGACAGGGGATAATTCACCCCTCCACTTT. This gives the protein CASSPPTGDNSPLHF.

The rearrangement links TRBV28 to TRBJ1-5; the match to TRBD1 covers 7 bases. Unmatched junction bases numbered 10, after V lost 4 bases and J lost 4 bases. The CDR3 loop spans 16 amino acids. Germline values: CDR1 MDHEN, CDR2 SYDVKM. CDR3 sequence (DNA): TGTGCCAGCAGTTCACAGGGGTTGGGCTCGAATCAGCCCCAGCATTTT. It codes for CASSSQGLGSNQPQHF.

The chain has TRBV15 and TRBJ1-6, with TRBD1 identical over 9 bases. The CDR3 length is 15 residues. CDR1 and CDR2 from the germline V gene are LNHNV and YYDKDF (reference sequence). V trimming: 5 bases; J trimming: 8 bases; junction bases outside the gene matches: 7. The CDR3 region is CATSVTGTGYSPLHF. The CDR3 DNA is TGTGCCACCAGCGTTACGGGGACAGGGTATTCACCCCTCCACTTT. The full variable domain, with the rest looked up from reference TRBV15 and TRBJ1-6, is DAMVIQNPRYQVTQFGKPVTLSCSQTLNHNVMYWYQQKSSQAPKLLFHYYDKDFNNEADTPDNFQSRRPNTSFCFLDIRSPGLGDTAMYLCATSVTGTGYSPLHFGNGTRLTVT.

The J gene is TRBJ2-2, the V gene TRBV4-3; TRBD1 aligns across 7 bases. Looked up from germline, CDR1 is LGHNA and CDR2 is YSLEER. The CDR3 length is 13 residues. Unmatched junction bases numbered 0, after V lost 2 bases and J lost 6 bases. The CDR3 here is CASSQQGAGELFF. The CDR3 region has the DNA TGCGCCAGCAGCCAACAGGGGGCCGGGGAGCTGTTTTTT.

This chain joins TRBV6-1 and TRBJ2-5; D is perhaps TRBD1 (6 bases). The CDR3 totals 16 residues. The V and J ends lost 2 bases and 5 bases respectively, with 18 bases between them. Germline CDR1 reads MNHNS; CDR2 reads SASEGT. The chain's CDR3 is CASSETLRGRWETQYF. The CDR3 DNA sequence: TGTGCCAGCAGTGAAACGCTCAGGGGCCGATGGGAGACCCAGTACTTC.

V and J are TRBV6-5 and TRBJ1-1, with D uncertain. Germline V CDR1 and CDR2: MNHEY, SVGAGI. V was clipped by 7 bases and J by 5 bases, with 11 bases between them. This CDR3 is built from 12 residues. The DNA for the CDR3 is TGTGCCAGCATAGGCGGCCAGACTGAAGCTTTCTTT. The encoded protein is CASIGGQTEAFF.

This chain connects TRBV19 to TRBJ2-2; 8 positions match TRBD1. J lost 4 bases, V lost 0 bases, and 7 bases had no gene match. The CDR3 consists of 17 residues. CDR1 is LNHDA and CDR2 is SQIVND in the germline V gene (reference sequence). CDR3 region: CASSIDGTGRLTGELFF. The CDR3 DNA follows: TGTGCCAGTAGTATAGATGGGACAGGCCGGCTCACCGGGGAGCTGTTTTTT.

V and J are TRBV10-3 and TRBJ1-2; the match to TRBD1 covers 8 bases. This CDR3 is built from 14 residues. J was trimmed by 6 bases and V by 6 bases; bases with no gene match: 9. Germline V gene lookup returns CDR1 ENHRY and CDR2 SYGVKD. The CDR3 is CAISLGQGSDGYTF. CDR3 in DNA: TGTGCCATCAGCCTAGGACAGGGATCTGATGGCTACACCTTC.

The V and J genes are TRBV20-1 and TRBJ1-2; D is undetermined. This CDR3 is 11 amino acids long. Germline loops: CDR1 DFQATT, CDR2 SNEGSKA (reference sequence). DNA of the CDR3: TGCAGCCTACCTGGGAGCTATGGCTACACCTTC. Its protein product is CSLPGSYGYTF.

The gene calls are TRBV7-2 and TRBJ2-3, with 12 bases matching TRBD2. The CDR3 consists of 14 residues. Losses at the gene ends were 3 bases for V and 5 bases for J; bases not matched to a gene: 0. Germline loops: CDR1 SGHTA, CDR2 FQGNSA. DNA for the CDR3: TGTGCCAGCAGCTTGACTAGCGGGAGAGATACGCAGTATTTT. Translated: CASSLTSGRDTQYF.

This rearrangement joins TRBV27 to TRBJ2-7; D not certain. The CDR3 consists of 12 residues. V was trimmed by 10 bases and J by 3 bases, leaving 13 bases between them. Germline values: CDR1 MNHEY, CDR2 SMNVEV (reference sequence). CDR3: CATGEIDYEQYF. For the CDR3, the DNA is TGTGCCACCGGCGAGATAGACTACGAGCAGTACTTC.

The chain has TRBV4-1 and TRBJ2-3; no reliable D call. Per the germline V gene, CDR1 is MGHRA and CDR2 is YSYEKL. The CDR3 covers 17 residues. Trimming removed 4 bases at V and 0 bases at J, with 17 bases between. This CDR3 is CASSLGTAISSTDTQYF. CDR3 nucleotide sequence: TGCGCCAGCAGCCTCGGCACTGCCATATCTAGCACAGATACGCAGTATTTT.

The rearrangement links TRBV19 to TRBJ1-1; 12 positions agree with TRBD1. CDR3 size: 17 residues. CDR1 is LNHDA, CDR2 SQIVND, per germline (reference sequence). With V trimmed by 3 bases and J by 0 bases, 5 bases remained unmatched. CDR3 amino acids: CASSIRDRGLLNTEAFF. In DNA, the CDR3 is TGTGCCAGTAGTATCCGGGACAGGGGGCTTTTGAACACTGAAGCTTTCTTT.

The J gene is TRBJ1-6, the V gene TRBV3-1 (or the pseudogene TRBV3-2), with D possibly TRBD1 on 5 matching bases. The CDR3 is made up of 12 amino acids. The germline V and J ends were trimmed by 1 base and 12 bases, with 7 bases remaining between them. Germline V gene lookup returns CDR1 LGHDT and CDR2 YNNKEL (reference sequence). The CDR3 is CASSQARGPLHF. For the CDR3, the DNA is TGTGCCAGCAGCCAAGCGAGGGGACCCCTCCACTTT.

V and J are TRBV19 and TRBJ2-2; 8 bases are a match to TRBD2. CDR1 is LNHDA, CDR2 SQIVND, per germline (reference sequence). With 7 bases clipped from V and 1 base from J, the junction kept 11 bases outside the gene matches. CDR3 length: 17 residues. The CDR3 protein is CASKNFLAGWNTGELFF. DNA of the CDR3: TGTGCCAGTAAGAATTTTTTAGCGGGGTGGAACACCGGGGAGCTGTTTTTT.

The chain joins TRBV24-1 to TRBJ2-1; 8 bases line up with TRBD2. Per the germline V gene, CDR1 is KGHDR and CDR2 is SFDVKD. The CDR3 runs 17 residues. The ends lost 9 bases at V and 1 base at J; junction bases unmatched: 13. Here the CDR3 reads CATASRGGTESYNEQFF. CDR3 nucleotide sequence: TGTGCCACCGCCTCCCGGGGGGGGACGGAATCCTACAATGAGCAGTTCTTC.